A selection of T cell receptor beta chains follows, all from one sample in a study of STAT3 mutations in large granular lymphocyte leukemia. TCRdb's table, derived via immunoSEQ multiplex PCR, lists solely in-frame clones and lacks some. The sample comprises 35,000 to 40,000 clones, 70% to 90% of which are singletons, and more than 0.4% rests with the top ten. Sequences were obtained from PBMCs. The origin of the receptors is a human donor with T large granular lymphocyte leukemia. Some clones in this sample may be carry-over from other donors' samples. Both conserved end residues are part of each CDR3. A D gene is named only where the DNA matches it firmly. Where a row states a size, it is once, few, many or the class of an expanded clone; other rows omit it.

D gene: TRBD1
clone size: NA
V gene: TRBV28
J gene: TRBJ1-1
CDR3 DNA: TGTGCCAGCTGTGAACAGGGGACATCGGGGGAAGCTTTCTTT
CDR3 protein: CASCEQGTSGEAFF

D gene: TRBD2
clone size: once
V gene: TRBV30
J gene: TRBJ2-1
CDR3 DNA: TGTGCCTGGAGTTCCACTCTCACTAGCGGCCCTGAGCAGTTCTTC
CDR3 protein: CAWSSTLTSGPEQFF

D gene: NA
clone size: NA
V gene: TRBV2
J gene: TRBJ1-6
CDR3 DNA: TGTGCCAGCAGTGAACGATCCTTTGGCAATTCACCCCTCCACTTT
CDR3 protein: CASSERSFGNSPLHF

D gene: NA
clone size: NA
V gene: TRBV25-1
J gene: TRBJ1-3
CDR3 DNA: TGTGCCAGCAGTGAATGGGGGGGGAGTTCAAGCTCTGGAAACACCATATATTTT
CDR3 protein: CASSEWGGSSSSGNTIYF

D gene: TRBD1
clone size: NA
V gene: TRBV27
J gene: TRBJ2-7
CDR3 DNA: TGTGCCAGCAGCACAGGGGGGAGAAACGAGCAGTACTTC
CDR3 protein: CASSTGGRNEQYF

D gene: NA
clone size: NA
V gene: TRBV5-1
J gene: TRBJ1-4
CDR3 DNA: TGCGCCAGCAGCCCCGGTGGGGGCAATGAAAAACTGTTTTTT
CDR3 protein: CASSPGGGNEKLFF

D gene: NA
clone size: NA
V gene: TRBV4-1
J gene: TRBJ1-1
CDR3 DNA: TGCGCCAGCAGCTCACAGGGAGTCACTGAAGCTTTCTTT
CDR3 protein: CASSSQGVTEAFF

D gene: TRBD2
clone size: NA
V gene: TRBV9
J gene: TRBJ2-5
CDR3 DNA: TGTGCCAGCAGCGAGCCTAGCGGGGGCTATGAGACCCAGTACTTC
CDR3 protein: CASSEPSGGYETQYF

D gene: NA
clone size: NA
V gene: TRBV18
J gene: TRBJ1-4
CDR3 DNA: TGTGCCAGCTCACCAAGGGCCCGGGGCGATGAAAAACTGTTTTTT
CDR3 protein: CASSPRARGDEKLFF

D gene: NA
clone size: NA
V gene: TRBV30
J gene: TRBJ2-3
CDR3 DNA: TGTGCCTGGAGTGTATGGGGGGGCACAGATACGCAGTATTTT
CDR3 protein: CAWSVWGGTDTQYF

D gene: NA
clone size: NA
V gene: TRBV5-5
J gene: TRBJ2-1
CDR3 DNA: TGTGCCAGCAGCTTGCTGGGCGATGAGCAGTTCTTC
CDR3 protein: CASSLLGDEQFF

D gene: TRBD2
clone size: NA
V gene: TRBV5-1
J gene: TRBJ2-2
CDR3 DNA: TGCGCCAGCACCTTACGTAGCGGGGGCCTGAACACCGGGGAGCTGTTTTTT
CDR3 protein: CASTLRSGGLNTGELFF

D gene: NA
clone size: NA
V gene: TRBV28
J gene: TRBJ2-3
CDR3 DNA: TGTGCCAGTGAGGAGGGAGCAGATACGCAGTATTTT
CDR3 protein: CASEEGADTQYF

D gene: NA
clone size: NA
V gene: TRBV12-5
J gene: TRBJ2-7
CDR3 DNA: TGTGCTAGTGGTTTCGACCGTACCTACGAGCAGTACTTC
CDR3 protein: CASGFDRTYEQYF

D gene: NA
clone size: few
V gene: TRBV7-8
J gene: TRBJ1-6
CDR3 DNA: TGTGCCAGCAGGACAGTAGATAATTCACCCCTCCACTTT
CDR3 protein: CASRTVDNSPLHF

D gene: NA
clone size: NA
V gene: TRBV14
J gene: TRBJ1-3
CDR3 DNA: TGTGCCAGCAGCCACCGCCAGGGTACCTCTGGAAACACCATATATTTT
CDR3 protein: CASSHRQGTSGNTIYF

D gene: NA
clone size: NA
V gene: TRBV28
J gene: TRBJ1-2
CDR3 DNA: TGTGCCAGCAGTTGGCGACAGACAGCCGGCTACACCTTC
CDR3 protein: CASSWRQTAGYTF

D gene: NA
clone size: NA
V gene: TRBV9
J gene: TRBJ1-3
CDR3 DNA: TGTGCCAGCAGCGCCCAAAACAGTTTGGAAGGAAACACCATATATTTT
CDR3 protein: CASSAQNSLEGNTIYF

D gene: NA
clone size: NA
V gene: TRBV19
J gene: TRBJ1-2
CDR3 DNA: TGTGCCAGTAGTGGGCCAAGCGGTAGGAGCTACACCTTC
CDR3 protein: CASSGPSGRSYTF

D gene: TRBD1
clone size: NA
V gene: TRBV30
J gene: TRBJ2-7
CDR3 DNA: TGTGCCTGGAGGGCAGGGGGTGCGGCAGGGTACGAGCAGTACTTC
CDR3 protein: CAWRAGGAAGYEQYF

D gene: TRBD1
clone size: once
V gene: TRBV27
J gene: TRBJ1-1
CDR3 DNA: TGTGCCAGCAGCCGGGACAGGAGATTTACTGAAGCTTTCTTT
CDR3 protein: CASSRDRRFTEAFF

D gene: NA
clone size: NA
V gene: TRBV5-4
J gene: TRBJ1-3
CDR3 DNA: TGTGCCAGCGCCGGCCCCGGAAACACCATATATTTT
CDR3 protein: CASAGPGNTIYF

D gene: TRBD1
clone size: NA
V gene: TRBV28
J gene: TRBJ1-5
CDR3 DNA: TGTGCCAGCAGTTTCGAGACAGGGGCGAATCAGCCCCAGCATTTT
CDR3 protein: CASSFETGANQPQHF

D gene: TRBD1
clone size: NA
V gene: TRBV5-1
J gene: TRBJ2-1
CDR3 DNA: TGCGCCAGCAGCTTTGGGCAGGGGGTCGGTCGGAACAATGAGCAGTTCTTC
CDR3 protein: CASSFGQGVGRNNEQFF

D gene: NA
clone size: NA
V gene: TRBV25-1
J gene: TRBJ1-6
CDR3 DNA: TGTGCCAGCAGTGTACAGGATAATTCACCCCTCCACTTT
CDR3 protein: CASSVQDNSPLHF

D gene: TRBD2
clone size: NA
V gene: TRBV9
J gene: TRBJ2-1
CDR3 DNA: TGTGCCAGCAGCGTAAGCGGGGAAACCTACAATGAGCAGTTCTTC
CDR3 protein: CASSVSGETYNEQFF

D gene: NA
clone size: NA
V gene: TRBV29-1
J gene: TRBJ1-3
CDR3 DNA: TGCAGCGCCAGAACGTACTTTGGAAACACCATATATTTT
CDR3 protein: CSARTYFGNTIYF

D gene: NA
clone size: once
V gene: TRBV5-1
J gene: TRBJ1-5
CDR3 DNA: TGCGCCAGCAGCTGGGGGCGCAATCAGCCCCAGCATTTT
CDR3 protein: CASSWGRNQPQHF

D gene: TRBD1
clone size: NA
V gene: TRBV5-1
J gene: TRBJ2-7
CDR3 DNA: TGCGCCAGCAGCCCGCTGCCCGGGACAGGTTCTTGGTACTTC
CDR3 protein: CASSPLPGTGSWYF

D gene: NA
clone size: NA
V gene: TRBV15
J gene: TRBJ2-1
CDR3 DNA: TGTGCCACCAGCAGCGCCACTAGCTCAAGCTCCTACAATGAGCAGTTCTTC
CDR3 protein: CATSSATSSSSYNEQFF

D gene: TRBD1
clone size: NA
V gene: TRBV5-4
J gene: TRBJ2-5
CDR3 DNA: TGTGCCAGCAGCTCCGGGACAGGGGCATCGGAGACCCAGTACTTC
CDR3 protein: CASSSGTGASETQYF

D gene: NA
clone size: NA
V gene: TRBV30
J gene: TRBJ2-3
CDR3 DNA: TGTGCCTGGATATCGACTCTTACGCAGTATTTT
CDR3 protein: CAWISTLTQYF

D gene: TRBD2
clone size: NA
V gene: TRBV5-4
J gene: TRBJ2-1
CDR3 DNA: TGTGCCAGCAGCTCCGGACTAGCGGAGAATGAGCAGTTCTTC
CDR3 protein: CASSSGLAENEQFF

D gene: NA
clone size: NA
V gene: TRBV5-4
J gene: TRBJ1-1
CDR3 DNA: TGTGCCAGCAGACCCGGTAGGGCAAGGTCCACTGAAGCTTTCTTT
CDR3 protein: CASRPGRARSTEAFF

D gene: TRBD1
clone size: NA
V gene: TRBV5-4
J gene: TRBJ2-7
CDR3 DNA: TGTGCCAGCAGCTGGGACAGGGGCTACGAGCAGTACTTC
CDR3 protein: CASSWDRGYEQYF

D gene: NA
clone size: NA
V gene: TRBV28
J gene: TRBJ1-5
CDR3 DNA: TGTGCCAGCAGTCCCCCCCCGCGGGGAGGGCCCCAGCATTTT
CDR3 protein: CASSPPPRGGPQHF

D gene: NA
clone size: NA
V gene: TRBV5-4
J gene: TRBJ2-3
CDR3 DNA: TGTGCCAGCAGCTTGGGCCGGGGGAGCACAGATACGCAGTATTTT
CDR3 protein: CASSLGRGSTDTQYF

D gene: NA
clone size: NA
V gene: TRBV13
J gene: TRBJ1-4
CDR3 DNA: TGTGCCAGCAGCTTAAGTATTAGTGAAAAACTGTTTTTT
CDR3 protein: CASSLSISEKLFF

D gene: TRBD1
clone size: NA
V gene: TRBV27
J gene: TRBJ1-5
CDR3 DNA: TGTGCCAGCAGGCGACAGGGGGGCCTTAATCAGCCCCAGCATTTT
CDR3 protein: CASRRQGGLNQPQHF

D gene: NA
clone size: NA
V gene: TRBV11-2
J gene: TRBJ2-5
CDR3 DNA: TGTGCCAGCAGCTGGAGACCAAGCGAGGCCCAGTACTTC
CDR3 protein: CASSWRPSEAQYF

D gene: NA
clone size: NA
V gene: TRBV6-6
J gene: TRBJ1-5
CDR3 DNA: TGTGCCAGCAGGGGAAACCGGGGGTGGAATCAGCCCCAGCATTTT
CDR3 protein: CASRGNRGWNQPQHF

D gene: NA
clone size: NA
V gene: TRBV9
J gene: TRBJ1-4
CDR3 DNA: TGTGCCAGCGGGATGGGGGAAAAACTGTTTTTT
CDR3 protein: CASGMGEKLFF

D gene: NA
clone size: NA
V gene: TRBV4-1
J gene: TRBJ1-6
CDR3 DNA: TGCGCCAGCAGCCAAGATACGCCATATAATTCACCCCTCCACTTT
CDR3 protein: CASSQDTPYNSPLHF

D gene: NA
clone size: NA
V gene: TRBV5-5
J gene: TRBJ2-1
CDR3 DNA: TGTGCCAGCAGCTTGGAGGGGATTGGGTCCTACAATGAGCAGTTCTTC
CDR3 protein: CASSLEGIGSYNEQFF

D gene: NA
clone size: NA
V gene: TRBV18
J gene: TRBJ1-5
CDR3 DNA: TGTGCCAGCTCCCCGGTGGAGGGCAATCAGCCCCAGCATTTT
CDR3 protein: CASSPVEGNQPQHF

D gene: NA
clone size: NA
V gene: TRBV5-1
J gene: TRBJ2-3
CDR3 DNA: TGCGCCAGCAGCCTGATCCCCACAGATACGCAGTATTTT
CDR3 protein: CASSLIPTDTQYF